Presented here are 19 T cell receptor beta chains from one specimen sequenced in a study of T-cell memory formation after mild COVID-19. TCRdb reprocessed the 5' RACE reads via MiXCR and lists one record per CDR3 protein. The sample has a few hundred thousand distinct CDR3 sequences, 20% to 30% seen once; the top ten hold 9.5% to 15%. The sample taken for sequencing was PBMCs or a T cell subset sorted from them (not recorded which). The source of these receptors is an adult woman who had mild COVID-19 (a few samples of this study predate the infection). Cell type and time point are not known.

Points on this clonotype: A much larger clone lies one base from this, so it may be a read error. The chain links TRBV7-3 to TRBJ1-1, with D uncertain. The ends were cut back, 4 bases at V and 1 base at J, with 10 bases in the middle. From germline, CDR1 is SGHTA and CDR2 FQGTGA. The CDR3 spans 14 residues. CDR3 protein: CASSSQVGNTEAFF. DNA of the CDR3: TGTGCCAGCAGCTCGCAGGTGGGGAACACTGAAGCTTTCTTT.

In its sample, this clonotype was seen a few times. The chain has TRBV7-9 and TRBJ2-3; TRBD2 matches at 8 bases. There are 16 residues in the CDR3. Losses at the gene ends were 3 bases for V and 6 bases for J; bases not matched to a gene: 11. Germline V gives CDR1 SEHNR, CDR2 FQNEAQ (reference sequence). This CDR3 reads CASSFRGLEPGDTQYF. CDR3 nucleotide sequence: TGTGCCAGCAGCTTCAGGGGACTAGAGCCTGGGGATACGCAGTATTTT.

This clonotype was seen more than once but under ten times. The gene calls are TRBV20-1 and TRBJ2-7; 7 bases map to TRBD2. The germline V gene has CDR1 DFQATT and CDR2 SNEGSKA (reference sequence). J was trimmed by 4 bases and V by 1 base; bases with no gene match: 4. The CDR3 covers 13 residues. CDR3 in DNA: TGCAGTGCTAGAGGAGCGGGGTTGTACGAGCAGTACTTC. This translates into CSARGAGLYEQYF.

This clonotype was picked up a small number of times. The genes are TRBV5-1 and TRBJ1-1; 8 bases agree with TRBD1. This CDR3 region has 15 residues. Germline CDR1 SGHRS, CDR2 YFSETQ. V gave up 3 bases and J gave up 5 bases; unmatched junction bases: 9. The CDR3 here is CASSYLTGDRTEAFF. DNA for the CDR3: TGCGCCAGCAGCTATTTGACAGGGGATCGTACTGAAGCTTTCTTT. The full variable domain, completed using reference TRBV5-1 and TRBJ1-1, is KAGVTQTPRYLIKTRGQQVTLSCSPISGHRSVSWYQQTPGQGLQFLFEYFSETQRNKGNFPGRFSGRQFSNSRSEMNVSTLELGDSALYLCASSYLTGDRTEAFFGQGTRLTVV.

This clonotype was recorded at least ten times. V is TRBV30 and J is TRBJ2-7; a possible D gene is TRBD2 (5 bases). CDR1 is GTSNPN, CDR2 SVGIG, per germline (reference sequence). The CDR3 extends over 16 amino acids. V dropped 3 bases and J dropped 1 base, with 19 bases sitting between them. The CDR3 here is CAWSGPPQTGSYEQYF. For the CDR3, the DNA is TGTGCCTGGAGCGGGCCCCCCCAAACGGGGTCCTACGAGCAGTACTTC.

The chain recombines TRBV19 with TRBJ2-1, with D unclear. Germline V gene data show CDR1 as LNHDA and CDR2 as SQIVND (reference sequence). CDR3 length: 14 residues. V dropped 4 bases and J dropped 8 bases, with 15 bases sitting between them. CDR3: CASSKGSVLDEQFF. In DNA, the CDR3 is TGTGCCAGTAGTAAGGGATCCGTTTTGGATGAGCAGTTCTTC.

CDR3 sequence reads: CASSVGPGNTEAFF. The CDR3 DNA sequence: TGTGCCAGCAGCGTGGGTCCGGGGAACACTGAAGCTTTCTTT. The V gene is TRBV9, the J gene TRBJ1-1; D is ambiguous. The CDR3 consists of 14 residues. Between the trimmed V and J ends, which lost 2 bases and 1 base, there was a span of 9 bases. Germline CDR1 and CDR2: SGDLS and YYNGEE.

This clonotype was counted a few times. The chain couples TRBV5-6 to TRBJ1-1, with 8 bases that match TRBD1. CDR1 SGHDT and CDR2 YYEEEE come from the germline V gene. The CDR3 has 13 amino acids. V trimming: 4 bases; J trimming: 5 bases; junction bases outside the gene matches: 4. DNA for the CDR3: TGTGCCAGCAGCGTGGGGGACAGGACTGAAGCTTTCTTT. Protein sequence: CASSVGDRTEAFF.

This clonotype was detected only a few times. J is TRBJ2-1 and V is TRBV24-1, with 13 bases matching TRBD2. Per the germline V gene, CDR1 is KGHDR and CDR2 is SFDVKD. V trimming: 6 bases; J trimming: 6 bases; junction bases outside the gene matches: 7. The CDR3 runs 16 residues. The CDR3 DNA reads TGTGCCACCAGTCCGGCGGGACTAGCGGGACGCAATGAGCAGTTCTTC. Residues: CATSPAGLAGRNEQFF.

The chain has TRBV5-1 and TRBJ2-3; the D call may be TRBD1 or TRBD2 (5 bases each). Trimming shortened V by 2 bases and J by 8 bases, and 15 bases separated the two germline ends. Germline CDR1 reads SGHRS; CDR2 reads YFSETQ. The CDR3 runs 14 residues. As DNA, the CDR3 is TGCGCCAGCAGCTTTCCCTGGGACCAGGCTACGCAGTATTTT. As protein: CASSFPWDQATQYF. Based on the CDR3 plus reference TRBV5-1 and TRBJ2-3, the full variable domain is KAGVTQTPRYLIKTRGQQVTLSCSPISGHRSVSWYQQTPGQGLQFLFEYFSETQRNKGNFPGRFSGRQFSNSRSEMNVSTLELGDSALYLCASSFPWDQATQYFGPGTRLTVL.

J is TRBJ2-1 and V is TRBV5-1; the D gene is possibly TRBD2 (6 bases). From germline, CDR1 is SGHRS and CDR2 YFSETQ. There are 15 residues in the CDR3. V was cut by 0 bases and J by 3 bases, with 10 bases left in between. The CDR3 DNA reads TGCGCCAGCAGCTTGGAGGGCGGGAACTACAATGAGCAGTTCTTC. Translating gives CASSLEGGNYNEQFF.

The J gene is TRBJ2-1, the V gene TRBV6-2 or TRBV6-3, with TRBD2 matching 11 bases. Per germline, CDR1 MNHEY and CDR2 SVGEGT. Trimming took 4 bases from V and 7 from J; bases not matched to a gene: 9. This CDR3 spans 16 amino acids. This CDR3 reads CASSSRLAGSGNEQFF. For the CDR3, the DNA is TGTGCCAGCAGTTCTCGACTAGCGGGGAGCGGGAATGAGCAGTTCTTC.

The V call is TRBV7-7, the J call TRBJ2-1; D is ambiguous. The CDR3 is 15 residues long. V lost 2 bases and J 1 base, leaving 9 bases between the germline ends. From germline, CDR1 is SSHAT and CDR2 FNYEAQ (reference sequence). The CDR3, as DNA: TGTGCCAGCAGCTTATCGATGGGTTCCTACAATGAGCAGTTCTTC. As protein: CASSLSMGSYNEQFF.

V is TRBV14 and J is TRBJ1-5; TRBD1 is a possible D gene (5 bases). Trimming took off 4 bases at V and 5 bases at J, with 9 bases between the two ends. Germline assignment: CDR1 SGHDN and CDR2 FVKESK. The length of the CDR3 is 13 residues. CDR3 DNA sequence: TGTGCCAGCAGCCTGACAGCCGATCAGCCCCAGCATTTT. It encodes CASSLTADQPQHF.

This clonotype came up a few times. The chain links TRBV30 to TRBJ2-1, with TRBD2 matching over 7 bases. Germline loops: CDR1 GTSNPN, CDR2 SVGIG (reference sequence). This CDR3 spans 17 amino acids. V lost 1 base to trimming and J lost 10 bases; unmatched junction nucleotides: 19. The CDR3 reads CAWSAKGFGGGPLEQFF. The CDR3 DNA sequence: TGTGCCTGGAGTGCCAAAGGCTTTGGGGGAGGGCCCCTGGAGCAGTTCTTC.

DNA of the CDR3: TGTGCCAGCAGCCCCGGGACACAAGTTAACTATGGCTACACCTTC. It specifies CASSPGTQVNYGYTF. The chain links TRBV12-3 or TRBV12-4 to TRBJ1-2, with D possibly matching TRBD1 (6 bases). V lost 6 bases to trimming and J lost 1 base, with 15 bases between them. There are 15 residues in the CDR3.

CDR3 sequence: CASSFPLAGDITYNEQFF. CDR3 bases: TGTGCCAGCAGCTTCCCGCTAGCGGGAGATATAACCTACAATGAGCAGTTCTTC. The rearrangement links TRBV11-1 to TRBJ2-1; the match to TRBD2 covers 10 bases. Trimming removed 3 bases from V and 2 bases from J; junction bases left unmatched: 10. The CDR3 spans 18 residues. Germline V CDR1 and CDR2: SGHAT, FQDESV (reference sequence).

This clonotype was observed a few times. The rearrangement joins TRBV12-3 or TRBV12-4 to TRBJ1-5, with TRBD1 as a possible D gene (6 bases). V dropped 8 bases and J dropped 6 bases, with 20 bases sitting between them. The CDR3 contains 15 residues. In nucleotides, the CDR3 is TGTGCCAGCGCCGACAGGCAGGCGGGTGGTCAGCCCCAGCATTTT. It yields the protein CASADRQAGGQPQHF.

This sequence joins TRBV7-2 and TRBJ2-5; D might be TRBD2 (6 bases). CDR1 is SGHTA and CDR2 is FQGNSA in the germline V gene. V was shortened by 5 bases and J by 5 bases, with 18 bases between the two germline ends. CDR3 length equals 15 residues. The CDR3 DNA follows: TGTGCCAGCAGCCTCATCCGAGGGAGGCAGGAGACCCAGTACTTC. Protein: CASSLIRGRQETQYF.